This T cell receptor (beta chain) appears in the sequencing data of a study of T cells in Graves' hyperthyroidism and ophthalmopathy. Patients aged 18 to 65 had newly diagnosed hyperthyroidism lasting under 2 months. In making diagnoses, clinical symptoms, serum thyroxine and TRAb, thyroid ultrasound and orbital computed tomography were all used. The CDR3 length is 14 residues. The germline V gene encodes CDR1 SEHNR and CDR2 FQNEAQ (reference sequence). Trimming took off 6 bases at V and 1 base at J, with 12 bases between the two ends. The study's findings and limits: Most thyroid clonotypes with frequency above 0.001 were detected in blood.

This clonotype has ten or more counts. Its antigen is as yet unknown. Amplification of TCR beta CDR3 regions was performed using RNA transcripts as template. TCR CDR3 underwent first-round RT-PCR with the HTBI primer set. MiXCR was run by TCRdb on the multiplex PCR reads, yielding one entry per CDR3 protein. This table has 750,000 to 950,000 distinct CDR3 sequences, about two fifths appearing once. Specimen: blood. The source of this sequence is a man between 18 and 29 years old with Graves' hyperthyroidism. The chain combines TRBV7-9 with TRBJ1-1; D is possibly TRBD1 (6 bases). Here the CDR3 reads CASSGLDRNTEAFF. Written as DNA, the CDR3 is TGTGCCAGCAGTGGTCTGGACAGGAACACTGAAGCTTTCTTT.